These T cell receptor beta chains were read from a single sample in a study of T cell responses to AZD1222 COVID-19 vaccine. The repertoire was sequenced with immunoSEQ multiplex PCR; TCRdb's copy has only in-frame clones and lacks some. The table shows 120,000 or so clones, with around 93% occurring only once. The sequences come from peripheral blood, collected on day 0 of AZD1222 vaccination. All receptors derive from an adult in good health. CDR3s leave out the opening cysteine and the closing phenylalanine or tryptophan.

v_call	j_call	cdr3_aa
TRBV30	TRBJ1-1	AWSVGTDEAF
TRBV11-2	TRBJ2-7	ASSLEPGGRQY
TRBV5-1	TRBJ2-1	ASSWSGTGWNEQF
TRBV2	TRBJ2-7	ASSGFRRPSEQY
TRBV6-5	TRBJ1-2	ASSYGGQPYGYT
TRBV18	TRBJ1-4	ASSPPGQGAEKLF
TRBV3-1/TRBV3-2	TRBJ2-1	ASSQGVSGDYNEQF
TRBV5-5	TRBJ1-2	ASSLGDVKVYGYT
TRBV7-2	TRBJ1-2	ASSKDRSGYT
TRBV4-1	TRBJ2-5	ASSEKRSASGPPEETQY
TRBV7-6	TRBJ2-5	ASSLAHRGPQETQY
TRBV5-1	TRBJ2-2	ASSRADNAGTGELF
TRBV27	TRBJ1-1	ASSLNRDTEAF
TRBV13	TRBJ1-2	ASSSWDRPNYGYT
TRBV28	TRBJ2-1	ASSLGTYNEQF
TRBV5-1	TRBJ1-2	ASSSTGDAPTNYGYT
TRBV10-2	TRBJ1-1	ASKGQFLTEAF
TRBV19	TRBJ2-5	ASSIMVNSKETQY
TRBV9	TRBJ2-1	ASSVSGSKGNEQF
TRBV28	TRBJ2-5	ASSGARGRIGETQY
TRBV19	TRBJ1-5	ASSTGTGGRQPQH
TRBV29-1	TRBJ2-7	SITRGAAGYEQY
TRBV11-2	TRBJ2-1	ASSLENFSYNEQF
TRBV10-3	TRBJ1-1	AIRGANTEAF
TRBV7-9	TRBJ1-1	ASSLVENTEAF
TRBV6-5	TRBJ1-1	ASSWRGVTEAF
TRBV6-5	TRBJ1-6	ASSYDAADSPLH